The next 13 T cell receptor beta chains were all read from a single sample in a study of a mutant IDH1 vaccine in newly diagnosed glioma (dated by TCRdb to about 2021). Taken with the paper, the label for time point translates to: baseline, week 1 (first vaccination visit). The sample's treatment or condition label is to be understood as: pre-vaccination baseline after standard-of-care therapy. The protocol used for the library was the immunoSEQ multiplex PCR assay. TCRdb provides this immuneACCESS table in a form limited to in-frame rearrangements. Some clones are lacking; in checked studies, under half of them reflect an unresolved V gene, and why the rest are absent is not known. The sample table contains some 95,000 clones; only one count was recorded for over 75% of them. Together, the top ten hold 7.5% of the sample. The sequences come from PBMCs, collected from a glioma patient treated with radiotherapy, temozolomide or both. These receptors came from a man aged 40-49 years with glioma.

The chain links TRBV18 to TRBJ2-3; no reliable D call. CDR1 and CDR2 from the germline V gene are KGHSH and LQKENI. Deletions cut 2 bases from V and 2 bases from J, with 8 bases between. The CDR3 consists of 14 residues. Here the CDR3 reads CASSPTASTDTQYF. The DNA for the CDR3 is TGTGCCAGCTCACCAACAGCCTCCACAGATACGCAGTATTTT.

The gene calls are TRBV5-6 and TRBJ2-7; D not resolved. Trimming took off 1 base at V and 0 bases at J, with 14 bases between the two ends. This CDR3 has 16 residues. Germline loops: CDR1 SGHDT, CDR2 YYEEEE. This CDR3 reads CASSLYRPRSSYEQYF. In nucleotides, the CDR3 is TGTGCCAGCAGCTTGTATCGGCCAAGGAGCTCCTACGAGCAGTACTTC.

CDR3 bases: TGTGCCAGCAGCAAAGAACCGGGAGGGGCGTTGGCCAAAAACATTCAGTACTTC. Its translation is CASSKEPGGALAKNIQYF. This chain uses TRBV7-2 with TRBJ2-4; 8 nucleotides line up with TRBD2. Germline V lookup: CDR1 SGHTA, CDR2 FQGNSA. V gave up 5 bases and J gave up 1 base; unmatched junction bases: 13. The CDR3 loop spans 18 amino acids.

The rearrangement joins TRBV5-1 to TRBJ1-2; no definite D call. The length of the CDR3 is 12 residues. V was cut by 4 bases and J by 6 bases, with 10 bases left in between. Looked up from germline, CDR1 is SGHRS and CDR2 is YFSETQ. The CDR3 DNA reads TGCGCCAGCAGCGGAGACCGGGATGGCTACACCTTC. This translates into CASSGDRDGYTF. Full variable domain (outside the CDR3, taken from reference TRBV5-1 and TRBJ1-2): KAGVTQTPRYLIKTRGQQVTLSCSPISGHRSVSWYQQTPGQGLQFLFEYFSETQRNKGNFPGRFSGRQFSNSRSEMNVSTLELGDSALYLCASSGDRDGYTFGSGTRLTVV.

The chain uses TRBV19 and TRBJ2-7, with 8 bases aligning to TRBD1. Germline CDR1 LNHDA, CDR2 SQIVND (reference sequence). This CDR3 contains 13 residues. Losses at the gene ends were 5 bases for V and 2 bases for J; bases not matched to a gene: 2. In nucleotides, the CDR3 is TGTGCCAGTAGTGTACAGGGGGCCTACGAGCAGTACTTC. Its protein is CASSVQGAYEQYF.

The chain uses TRBV4-3 and TRBJ2-7; no definite D call. The CDR3 covers 15 residues. Trimming cost V 1 base and J 1 base, with 11 bases left between them. CDR1 LGHNA and CDR2 YSLEER come from the germline V gene. The CDR3 DNA follows: TGCGCCAGCAGCCAAGGATTCTCGGGTTCCTACGAGCAGTACTTC. Protein: CASSQGFSGSYEQYF.

The chain has TRBV7-2 and TRBJ2-1, with D perhaps TRBD1 (6 bases). CDR1 is SGHTA, CDR2 FQGNSA, per germline. V was trimmed by 4 bases and J by 0 bases, leaving 19 bases between them. The CDR3 runs to 18 residues. The CDR3 DNA reads as TGTGCCAGCAGCTCAGGGGCCACAGGTCCAAGCTCCTACAATGAGCAGTTCTTC. It specifies CASSSGATGPSSYNEQFF.

The rearrangement links TRBV27 to TRBJ1-5; possible D gene TRBD1, 5 bases. Looked up from germline, CDR1 is MNHEY and CDR2 is SMNVEV (reference sequence). V was shortened by 5 bases and J by 4 bases, with 12 bases between the two germline ends. This CDR3 has 14 residues. CDR3 protein: CASSPRQKNQPQHF. DNA of the CDR3: TGTGCCAGCAGTCCTAGACAGAAGAATCAGCCCCAGCATTTT.

The chain recombines TRBV27 with TRBJ1-1; 7 nucleotides align to TRBD1. Germline-derived CDR1 and CDR2 are MNHEY and SMNVEV (reference sequence). The CDR3 length is 14 residues. J lost 3 bases, V lost 5 bases, and 6 bases had no gene match. CDR3 sequence reads: CASSPRDRDTEAFF. In nucleotides, the CDR3 is TGTGCCAGCAGTCCCCGGGACAGAGACACTGAAGCTTTCTTT.

In its sample, this clone was seen once. The V call is TRBV7-6, the J call TRBJ1-1, with 8 bases identical to TRBD1. The CDR3 consists of 13 residues. J was trimmed by 4 bases and V by 3 bases; bases with no gene match: 1. CDR1 SGHVS and CDR2 FNYEAQ come from the germline V gene. CDR3 sequence reads: CASSFGQGTEAFF. CDR3 coding DNA: TGTGCCAGCAGCTTTGGACAGGGCACTGAAGCTTTCTTT.

The chain is built from TRBV27 and TRBJ2-1; 10 bases map to TRBD2. Losses at the gene ends were 3 bases for V and 6 bases for J; bases not matched to a gene: 23. This CDR3 comprises 21 residues. Germline lookup yields CDR1 MNHEY and CDR2 SMNVEV (reference sequence). In DNA form, the CDR3 reads TGTGCCAGCAGTTTTCGACCACTAGCTAGCGGGGGAGGGACGGGCACCAATGAGCAGTTCTTC. This codes for CASSFRPLASGGGTGTNEQFF.

This clone was counted between two and nine times. The chain joins TRBV18 to TRBJ1-2; no clear D gene. Trimming pared 1 base from V and 6 bases from J, leaving 15 bases between. The CDR3 is 15 residues long. Germline-derived CDR1 and CDR2 are KGHSH and LQKENI. CDR3 sequence: CASSPREGPGDGYTF. The CDR3 region has the DNA TGTGCCAGCTCACCACGGGAGGGCCCAGGAGATGGCTACACCTTC. The entire variable domain, with the rest obtained from reference TRBV18 and TRBJ1-2, is as follows: NAGVMQNPRHLVRRRGQEARLRCSPMKGHSHVYWYRQLPEEGLKFMVYLQKENIIDESGMPKERFSAEFPKEGPSILRIQQVVRGDSAAYFCASSPREGPGDGYTFGSGTRLTVV.

The chain recombines TRBV7-9 with TRBJ1-2; the D is unclear. The CDR3 runs to 14 residues. The germline CDR1 and CDR2 sequences are SEHNR and FQNEAQ (reference sequence). V lost 1 base and J 8 bases, leaving 14 bases between the germline ends. The CDR3 DNA is TGTGCCAGCAGCTTAGGGGGAGTATTATTCGGCTACACCTTC. Translating it yields CASSLGGVLFGYTF. Drawing the rest from reference TRBV7-9 and TRBJ1-2, the complete variable domain is DTGVSQNPRHKITKRGQNVTFRCDPISEHNRLYWYRQTLGQGPEFLTYFQNEAQLEKSRLLSDRFSAERPKGSFSTLEIQRTEQGDSAMYLCASSLGGVLFGYTFGSGTRLTVV.